This T cell receptor beta chain was retrieved from a study of glioma-infiltrating T cells. Trimming removed 4 bases from V and 4 bases from J; junction bases left unmatched: 11. The CDR3 contains 16 residues. Per the germline V gene, CDR1 is SGHDT and CDR2 is YYEEEE. The iRepertoire nested amplicon-rescue multiplex PCR amplified TCR alpha and beta CDR3s from RNA. For one-step reverse transcription and amplification, about 90-400 ng of tissue mRNA or PBMC total RNA was used. MiXCR, run by TCRdb on the multiplex PCR reads, gives a single entry per CDR3 protein. The sample yields some 110,000 distinct CDR3 sequences, 20% to 25% seen once.

The receptor's source is a human donor with low-grade glioma or glioblastoma, undergoing nonglioma brain surgery, or in good health (not recorded which). This rearrangement joins TRBV5-6 to TRBJ2-3; TRBD1 aligns across 8 bases. Sequences were obtained from glioma tissue, nonneoplastic brain tissue, or PBMCs (not recorded which). The CDR3 sequence is CASSRFQGANPDTQYF. DNA of the CDR3: TGTGCCAGCAGCCGCTTCCAGGGGGCGAACCCAGATACGCAGTATTTT.